These T cell receptor beta chains were read from a single sample in a study of regulatory T cells in long-lasting Graves disease. TCRdb called the multiplex PCR reads again in MiXCR, with one record for every CDR3 protein. The profile shows over 300,000 distinct CDR3 sequences, about 16% of them singletons. The specimen comprised peripheral blood mononuclear cells (PBMCs), sampled at new diagnosis, from a patient treated with antithyroid drugs. Receptor source: a female donor with Graves disease. CDR3s include the opening cysteine and the closing phenylalanine or tryptophan. The order of the fields is V gene, CDR3 protein.

V gene: TRBV4-3
CDR3 protein: CASSQEGTGAGYEQYF

V gene: TRBV11-2
CDR3 protein: CASSGQGSSPLHF

V gene: TRBV4-3
CDR3 protein: CASSQNSGNQPQHF

V gene: TRBV4-1
CDR3 protein: CASSPVKVVNYGYTF

V gene: TRBV6-1
CDR3 protein: CASSRDSGAPYNEQFF

V gene: TRBV10-1
CDR3 protein: CASSPTVGDREDTQYF

V gene: TRBV4-3
CDR3 protein: CASSQDRNWGHEQYF

V gene: TRBV18
CDR3 protein: CASSPPSRGLNYGYTF

V gene: TRBV7-9
CDR3 protein: CASSLELRAPRVNTGELFF

V gene: TRBV6-1
CDR3 protein: CASRLAGGDNEQFF

V gene: TRBV28
CDR3 protein: CASSSGTVYEQYF

V gene: TRBV20-1
CDR3 protein: CSARTWDYQTYEQYF

V gene: TRBV29-1
CDR3 protein: CSVAGTSEMTGGQYF

V gene: TRBV5-6
CDR3 protein: CASSFGTSGRNYNEQFF

V gene: TRBV12-3/TRBV12-4
CDR3 protein: CASSLRAFGDLVGKLFF